What follows are 12 T cell receptor beta chains derived from one specimen sequenced in a study of control samples from healthy donors and cancer patients. The protocol was immunoSEQ multiplex PCR, while the TCRdb copy is restricted to in-frame clones and leaves out a portion. Of 110,000 to 150,000 clones listed, over 85% were seen once; the top ten hold roughly 10%. Sample: blood. The source of these receptors is a man aged 25-45 years in good health.

The genes are TRBV6-2 or TRBV6-3 and TRBJ1-5; 8 bases map to TRBD1. Per the germline V gene, CDR1 is MNHEY and CDR2 is SVGEGT. The length of the CDR3 is 15 residues. The J segment lost 6 bases and the V segment lost 5 bases, leaving 9 bases of the junction unmatched. The CDR3 sequence is CASSPPGQGPQPQHF. The DNA of the CDR3 is TGTGCCAGCAGTCCCCCTGGACAGGGCCCTCAGCCCCAGCATTTT.

The chain couples TRBV21-1 to TRBJ2-2; the D segment call TRBD1 is taken from the table without a DNA check. TRBV21-1 counts as a pseudogene. The CDR3 contains 15 residues. This CDR3 is CASLIAQGGTGELFF. The DNA of the CDR3 is TGTGCCAGCCTCATAGCACAGGGGGGGACCGGGGAGCTGTTTTTT.

The chain is built from TRBV18 and TRBJ2-5; D gene unclear. Germline lookup yields CDR1 KGHSH and CDR2 LQKENI. The length of the CDR3 is 14 residues. The V gene lost 2 bases and the J gene lost 1 base, with 8 bases spanning the gap. The CDR3 coding sequence is TGTGCCAGCTCACCAAGGCGGACCCAAGAGACCCAGTACTTC. It specifies CASSPRRTQETQYF.

The CDR3 reads CASSLRVDRETQYF. The CDR3 coding sequence is TGTGCCAGCAGCTTGAGAGTCGACCGGGAGACCCAGTACTTC. The V and J genes are TRBV7-8 and TRBJ2-5; D uncertain. V was pared by 3 bases and J by 5 bases, with 13 bases between. The CDR3 totals 14 residues. The germline V gene encodes CDR1 SGHVS and CDR2 FQNEAQ.

This rearrangement joins TRBV6-5 to TRBJ2-5; possible D gene TRBD1, 6 bases. Germline assignment: CDR1 MNHEY and CDR2 SVGAGI. The length of the CDR3 is 14 residues. The V and J ends lost 7 bases and 4 bases respectively, with 16 bases between them. The CDR3 DNA sequence: TGTGCCAGCACCCATCGTCAGGGGATAGAGACCCAGTACTTC. The encoded protein is CASTHRQGIETQYF.

The gene calls are TRBV2 and TRBJ2-5; D is uncertain. Trimming removed 6 bases from V and 0 bases from J, with 5 bases in between. The CDR3 is 12 residues long. Germline V gene lookup returns CDR1 SNHLY and CDR2 FYNNEI. CDR3 protein: CASRINQETQYF. The CDR3, as DNA: TGTGCCAGCAGAATAAACCAAGAGACCCAGTACTTC.

This clone appeared a few times. This chain connects TRBV30 to TRBJ2-2; 11 positions match TRBD1. CDR1 is GTSNPN, CDR2 SVGIG, per germline (reference sequence). The CDR3 totals 15 residues. V was pared by 5 bases and J by 7 bases, with 9 bases of the junction left unmatched. The CDR3 sequence: CAWVRTGGLGGELFF. CDR3 nucleotides: TGTGCCTGGGTGAGGACAGGGGGCCTCGGCGGGGAGCTGTTTTTT.

This chain links TRBV7-6 with TRBJ2-5; D not certain. V lost 0 bases, J lost 5 bases, and 16 bases lay in between. This CDR3 region has 16 residues. Looked up from germline, CDR1 is SGHVS and CDR2 is FNYEAQ. Written as DNA, the CDR3 is TGTGCCAGCAGCTTAGCGCTTGAGGTTGTGGGGGAGACCCAGTACTTC. It specifies CASSLALEVVGETQYF. Combining the CDR3 with reference TRBV7-6 and TRBJ2-5 gives the whole variable domain GAGVSQSPRYKVTKRGQDVALRCDPISGHVSLYWYRQALGQGPEFLTYFNYEAQQDKSGLPNDRFSAERPEGSISTLTIQRTEQRDSAMYRCASSLALEVVGETQYFGPGTRLLVL.

The chain is built from TRBV30 and TRBJ1-1; D may be TRBD1 (5 bases). V lost 2 bases and J 2 bases, leaving 15 bases between the germline ends. This CDR3 is 15 amino acids long. Germline CDR1 and CDR2: GTSNPN and SVGIG (reference sequence). CDR3 amino acids: CAWSWGVGSNTEAFF. CDR3 coding DNA: TGTGCCTGGAGTTGGGGGGTAGGGAGTAACACTGAAGCTTTCTTT.

This chain uses TRBV12-3 or TRBV12-4 with TRBJ1-2; no firm D call. V was cut by 6 bases and J by 2 bases, with 10 bases left in between. The CDR3 covers 13 residues. For the CDR3, the DNA is TGTGCCAGCAGATACGGGGTGAACTATGGCTACACCTTC. Translated, it gives CASRYGVNYGYTF.

The V and J genes are TRBV7-9 and TRBJ2-1; the D gene is possibly TRBD2 (5 bases). V lost 1 base and J lost 7, with 14 bases in between. From germline, CDR1 is SEHNR and CDR2 FQNEAQ (reference sequence). This CDR3 region has 15 residues. The CDR3 DNA reads as TGTGCCAGCAGCTTAGGAGGGTCGGACGGAAATGAGCAGTTCTTC. The encoded protein is CASSLGGSDGNEQFF.

The chain links TRBV30 to TRBJ2-2; 12 bases fit TRBD2. This CDR3 contains 19 residues. Germline trimming cut 0 bases from V and 4 bases from J; bases unmatched to any gene: 12. Germline V gives CDR1 GTSNPN, CDR2 SVGIG (reference sequence). The CDR3 spells CAWSVILASGRVVTGELFF. In DNA form, the CDR3 reads TGTGCCTGGAGTGTAATCCTTGCTAGCGGGAGGGTCGTCACCGGGGAGCTGTTTTTT.